This T cell receptor beta chain was sequenced during a study of early T cells in non-severe SARS-CoV-2 infection. The CDR3 covers 16 residues. Germline loops: CDR1 MNHEY, CDR2 SVGAGI. Trimming took 0 bases from V and 5 from J, leaving 11 bases between them. TCRdb re-analysed the 5' RACE reads in MiXCR, keeping a single row per CDR3 protein. The sample includes 87,000 or so distinct CDR3 sequences, 14% of them seen just once. This clonotype was seen a few times. Sequences were obtained from whole blood. The gene calls are TRBV6-5 and TRBJ1-6; D possibly corresponds to TRBD1 (6 bases). This receptor was taken from an adult who was a healthcare worker with PCR-confirmed SARS-CoV-2 infection or an uninfected control (not recorded which). The CDR3 here is CASSYSYRGNNSPLHF. The CDR3 coding sequence is TGTGCCAGCAGTTACTCGTATAGGGGGAATAATTCACCCCTCCACTTT.